Shown below are 19 T cell receptor beta chains from a single sample sequenced in a study of cytomegalovirus exposure and HLA in healthy donors. With 60 Vbeta and 13 Jbeta primers, the PCR was carried out. Measured with immunoSEQ multiplex PCR; TCRdb has only the in-frame clones, and not every one. Reported are roughly 50,000 clones; the ten largest clones contain less than 2.5%. The specimen was PBMCs. Source of these receptors: a woman in her 40s in good health and CMV-seronegative.

The rearrangement links TRBV29-1 to TRBJ2-7; D not certain. From germline, CDR1 is SQVTM and CDR2 ANQGSEA. V was pared by 0 bases and J by 2 bases, with 11 bases between. The CDR3 consists of 14 residues. The CDR3: CSVEDELLAYEQYF. For the CDR3, the DNA is TGCAGCGTTGAAGATGAACTCCTAGCCTACGAGCAGTACTTC.

This chain links TRBV4-3 with TRBJ2-1; TRBD2 agrees at 10 bases. The V and J ends lost 4 bases and 3 bases, in that order; junction bases with no gene match: 6. In germline, CDR1 is LGHNA, CDR2 YSLEER. CDR3 size: 16 residues. The CDR3 is CASSPRERGGYNEQFF. The DNA for the CDR3 is TGCGCCAGCAGCCCCCGCGAGCGGGGGGGCTACAATGAGCAGTTCTTC.

This sequence joins TRBV27 and TRBJ2-1, with D possibly TRBD1 on 6 matching bases. Germline V CDR1 and CDR2: MNHEY, SMNVEV (reference sequence). The CDR3 loop spans 13 amino acids. Between the trimmed V and J ends, which lost 3 bases and 5 bases, there was a span of 8 bases. DNA for the CDR3: TGTGCCAGCAGTTTTGACAGGAACAATGAGCAGTTCTTC. Translating it yields CASSFDRNNEQFF.

The CDR3: CACARSDTQYF. CDR3 sequence (DNA): TGTGCCTGTGCCCGGTCAGATACGCAGTATTTT. The rearrangement uses TRBV30 and TRBJ2-3; D call uncertain. This CDR3 comprises 11 residues. Trimming took off 6 bases at V and 4 bases at J, with 8 bases between the two ends. The germline V gene encodes CDR1 GTSNPN and CDR2 SVGIG (reference sequence).

The gene calls are TRBV28 and TRBJ1-5, with no clear D. Germline V gene lookup returns CDR1 MDHEN and CDR2 SYDVKM. Trimming cost V 3 bases and J 0 bases, with 18 bases left between them. The CDR3 is 18 residues long. The CDR3 nucleotides read TGTGCCAGCAGTTTTAGGAGTGAGGAGACGGATAGCAATCAGCCCCAGCATTTT. It codes for CASSFRSEETDSNQPQHF.

V usage is TRBV5-1 and J usage is TRBJ2-5, with TRBD2 matching over 7 bases. This CDR3 region has 16 residues. After removal of 6 bases from V and 1 base from J, the junction contained 12 bases not matched to a gene. Germline CDR1 reads SGHRS; CDR2 reads YFSETQ. CDR3 sequence: CASTFSGATSQETQYF. DNA of the CDR3: TGCGCCAGCACCTTCAGCGGGGCGACCTCCCAAGAGACCCAGTACTTC.

V usage is TRBV19 and J usage is TRBJ1-2; D perhaps matches TRBD1 (5 bases). V gave up 5 bases and J gave up 4 bases, with 11 bases separating them. CDR3 length: 13 residues. In germline, CDR1 is LNHDA, CDR2 SQIVND (reference sequence). In DNA, the CDR3 is TGTGCCAGTAGTCCCGACGGGGGCTATGGCTACACCTTC. Residues: CASSPDGGYGYTF.

The genes are TRBV6-1 and TRBJ2-5; TRBD2 matches at 11 bases. There are 15 residues in the CDR3. J lost 5 bases, V lost 4 bases, and 6 bases had no gene match. Looked up from germline, CDR1 is MNHNS and CDR2 is SASEGT. The DNA for the CDR3 is TGTGCCAGCAGTGGACTAGCGGGAAGGTGGGAGACCCAGTACTTC. It yields the protein CASSGLAGRWETQYF.

The chain combines TRBV6-6 with TRBJ2-5, with TRBD2 matching 10 bases. The CDR3 runs 15 residues. Trimming removed 6 bases from V and 11 bases from J; junction bases left unmatched: 15. Germline CDR1 reads MNHNY; CDR2 reads SVGAGI (reference sequence). The CDR3 DNA sequence: TGTGCCAGCAGCCCTAGCGGGGGCCTTTCCTACGGGCAGTACTTC. Its translation: CASSPSGGLSYGQYF.

V is TRBV9 and J is TRBJ2-3, with unresolved D. Trimming pared 4 bases from V and 1 base from J, leaving 7 bases between. The CDR3 consists of 13 residues. Germline CDR1 reads SGDLS; CDR2 reads YYNGEE. CDR3 amino acids: CASSRPGTDTQYF. CDR3 nucleotide sequence: TGTGCCAGCAGCCGTCCGGGCACAGATACGCAGTATTTT.

The chain combines TRBV27 with TRBJ1-5; tentative D call: TRBD1 (5 bases). Trimming cost V 2 bases and J 7 bases, with 12 bases left between them. Germline CDR1 is MNHEY and CDR2 is SMNVEV (reference sequence). CDR3 size: 14 residues. Written as DNA, the CDR3 is TGTGCCAGCAGTTTAACCAGGGCAGGACAGCCCCAGCATTTT. Protein: CASSLTRAGQPQHF.

The genes are TRBV18 and TRBJ2-6, with a possible D match to TRBD2 (6 bases). This CDR3 is 16 amino acids long. V was trimmed by 0 bases and J by 2 bases, leaving 8 bases between them. The germline gives CDR1 KGHSH, CDR2 LQKENI. DNA for the CDR3: TGTGCCAGCTCACCACCCGGCGGGGCTGGGGCCAACGTCCTGACTTTC. Protein sequence: CASSPPGGAGANVLTF.

The chain links TRBV5-4 to TRBJ1-2; tentative D call: TRBD1 (6 bases). V lost 4 bases and J 5 bases, leaving 21 bases between the germline ends. The germline V gene encodes CDR1 SGHNT and CDR2 YYREEE (reference sequence). The CDR3 is made up of 16 amino acids. CDR3 protein: CASSPLAGDTRYGYTF. DNA of the CDR3: TGTGCCAGCAGCCCGTTAGCGGGGGACACTCGGTATGGCTACACCTTC. Filled out from reference TRBV5-4 and TRBJ1-2, the complete variable domain reads ETGVTQSPTHLIKTRGQQVTLRCSSQSGHNTVSWYQQALGQGPQFIFQYYREEENGRGNFPPRFSGLQFPNYSSELNVNALELDDSALYLCASSPLAGDTRYGYTFGSGTRLTVV.

The chain's CDR3 is CASSSGTSGTDTQYF. DNA of the CDR3: TGTGCCAGCAGCTCCGGGACTAGCGGCACAGATACGCAGTATTTT. The gene calls are TRBV5-6 and TRBJ2-3, with 10 nucleotides matching TRBD2. Germline CDR1 SGHDT, CDR2 YYEEEE. The CDR3 runs to 15 residues. The V gene end was trimmed by 3 bases and the J gene end by 1 base; junction bases not matched to a gene: 2.

The rearrangement uses TRBV2 and TRBJ2-1, with 8 bases identical to TRBD2. After removal of 2 bases from V and 7 bases from J, the junction contained 4 bases not matched to a gene. The CDR3 covers 14 residues. Germline values: CDR1 SNHLY, CDR2 FYNNEI. The CDR3 nucleotides read TGTGCCAGCAGTGAAAGGCGGGGGGTAAATGAGCAGTTCTTC. Its protein is CASSERRGVNEQFF. Filled out from reference TRBV2 and TRBJ2-1, the complete variable domain reads EPEVTQTPSHQVTQMGQEVILRCVPISNHLYFYWYRQILGQKVEFLVSFYNNEISEKSEIFDDQFSVERPDGSNFTLKIRSTKLEDSAMYFCASSERRGVNEQFFGPGTRLTVL.

This chain links TRBV29-1 with TRBJ1-5; 8 nucleotides line up with TRBD1. This CDR3 region has 13 residues. Germline trimming cut 3 bases from V and 6 bases from J; bases unmatched to any gene: 4. Germline V CDR1 and CDR2: SQVTM, ANQGSEA. This CDR3 is CSVESGQGQPQHF. CDR3 nucleotides: TGCAGCGTTGAGTCCGGACAGGGTCAGCCCCAGCATTTT.

The chain has TRBV5-1 and TRBJ2-1, with 11 bases fitting TRBD2. This CDR3 comprises 17 residues. Germline V gives CDR1 SGHRS, CDR2 YFSETQ. Trimming at V came to 4 bases and at J to 6 bases, leaving 12 bases not matched to a gene. This chain's CDR3 is CASSLWTSGFRFNEQFF. CDR3 DNA: TGCGCCAGCAGCCTCTGGACTAGCGGGTTCCGCTTCAATGAGCAGTTCTTC.

CDR3 in DNA: TGTGCCAGCAGCCAAGGAGGGGGGGCCTATGGCTACACCTTC. Amino acid sequence: CASSQGGGAYGYTF. The rearrangement links TRBV4-2 to TRBJ1-2, with D perhaps TRBD1 (6 bases). This CDR3 is built from 14 residues. Trimming cost V 1 base and J 4 bases, with 10 bases left between them. Germline V gives CDR1 LGHNA, CDR2 YNFKEQ.

The V and J genes are TRBV28 and TRBJ2-1; 7 positions agree with TRBD1. The CDR3 consists of 15 residues. V lost 3 bases, J lost 5 bases, and 7 bases stayed unmatched. CDR1 is MDHEN, CDR2 SYDVKM, per germline. CDR3 region: CASSFGGDRDNEQFF. DNA of the CDR3: TGTGCCAGCAGTTTTGGTGGGGACAGAGACAATGAGCAGTTCTTC.